The clone carrying this TCR beta chain was detected once. Its antigen remains unidentified. Relative to the germline gene, one junction end is altered; a read error may explain this. With 60 Vbeta and 13 Jbeta primers, the PCR was carried out. Measured with immunoSEQ multiplex PCR; TCRdb has only the in-frame clones, and not every one. Of 110,000 or so clones listed, 65% to 75% are singletons. The sample belongs to a study of cytomegalovirus exposure and HLA in healthy donors. Overall study results and limits: DRB1 had the most TCR associations and HLA-C the fewest, a later analysis found, with rates varying by HLA locus. As immune exposure information, only CMV serostatus was available.

In germline, CDR1 is SGHRS, CDR2 YFSETQ. CDR3 size: 15 residues. This clonotype was sampled from a woman in her forties in good health and CMV-seropositive. The gene calls are TRBV5-1 and TRBJ1-1; tentatively, D is TRBD1 (5 bases). Source material: PBMCs. The CDR3 nucleotides read TGCGCCAGCAGCTATTATCAGGGAATGAACGCTGAAGCTTTCTTT. Translation gives CASSYYQGMNAEAFF.